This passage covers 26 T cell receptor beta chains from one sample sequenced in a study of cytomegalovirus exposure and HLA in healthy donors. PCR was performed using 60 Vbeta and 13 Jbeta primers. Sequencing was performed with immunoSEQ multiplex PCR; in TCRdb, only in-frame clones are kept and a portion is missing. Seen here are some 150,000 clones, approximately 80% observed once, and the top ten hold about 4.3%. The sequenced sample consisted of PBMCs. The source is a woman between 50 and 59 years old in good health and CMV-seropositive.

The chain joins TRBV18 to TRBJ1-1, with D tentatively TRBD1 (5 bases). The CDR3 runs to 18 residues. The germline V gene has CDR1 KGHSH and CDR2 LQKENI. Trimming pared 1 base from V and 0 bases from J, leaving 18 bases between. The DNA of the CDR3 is TGTGCCAGCTCACCACAAGATTCAGGGTCAATAATGAACACTGAAGCTTTCTTT. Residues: CASSPQDSGSIMNTEAFF.

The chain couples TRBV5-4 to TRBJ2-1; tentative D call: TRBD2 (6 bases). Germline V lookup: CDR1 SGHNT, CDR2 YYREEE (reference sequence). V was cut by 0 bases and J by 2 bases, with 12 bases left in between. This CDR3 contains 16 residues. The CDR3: CASSLVGGGPYNEQFF. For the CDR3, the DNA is TGTGCCAGCAGCTTGGTTGGGGGAGGACCCTACAATGAGCAGTTCTTC.

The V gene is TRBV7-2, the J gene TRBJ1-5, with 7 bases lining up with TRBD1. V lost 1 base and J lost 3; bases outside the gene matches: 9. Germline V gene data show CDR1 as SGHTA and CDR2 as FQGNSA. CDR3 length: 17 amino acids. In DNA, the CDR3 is TGTGCCAGCAGCTTAGTGGGACAGTCAACTTTCAATCAGCCCCAGCATTTT. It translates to CASSLVGQSTFNQPQHF. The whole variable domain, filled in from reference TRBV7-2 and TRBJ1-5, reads GAGVSQSPSNKVTEKGKDVELRCDPISGHTALYWYRQSLGQGLEFLIYFQGNSAPDKSGLPSDRFSAERTGGSVSTLTIQRTQQEDSAVYLCASSLVGQSTFNQPQHFGDGTRLSIL.

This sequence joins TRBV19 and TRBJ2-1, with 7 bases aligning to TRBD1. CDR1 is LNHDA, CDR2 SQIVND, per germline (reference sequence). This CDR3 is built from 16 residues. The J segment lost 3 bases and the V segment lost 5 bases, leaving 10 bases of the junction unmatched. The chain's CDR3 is CASSSSGTVFYNEQFF. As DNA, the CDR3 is TGTGCCAGTAGTTCCTCCGGGACAGTTTTCTACAATGAGCAGTTCTTC.

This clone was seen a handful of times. CDR3 in amino acids: CASSQEHSNNQPQHF. The DNA of the CDR3 is TGCGCCAGCAGCCAAGAGCATTCTAATAATCAGCCCCAGCATTTT. This chain joins TRBV4-1 and TRBJ1-5, with D uncertain. The CDR3 length is 15 residues. Germline assignment: CDR1 MGHRA and CDR2 YSYEKL. Trimming pared 0 bases from V and 4 bases from J, leaving 10 bases between.

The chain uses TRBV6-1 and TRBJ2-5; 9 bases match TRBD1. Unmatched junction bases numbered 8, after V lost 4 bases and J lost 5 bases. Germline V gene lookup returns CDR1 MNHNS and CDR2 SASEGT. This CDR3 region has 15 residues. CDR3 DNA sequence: TGTGCCAGCAGTGGCAACAGGGGGCGTCAGGAGACCCAGTACTTC. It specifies CASSGNRGRQETQYF.

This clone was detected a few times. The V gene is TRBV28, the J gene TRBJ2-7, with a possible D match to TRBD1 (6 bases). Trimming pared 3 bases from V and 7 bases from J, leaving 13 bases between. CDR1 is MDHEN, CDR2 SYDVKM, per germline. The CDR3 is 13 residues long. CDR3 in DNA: TGTGCCAGCAGTTTCGGTTTCGACAGGGAGCAGTACTTC. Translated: CASSFGFDREQYF. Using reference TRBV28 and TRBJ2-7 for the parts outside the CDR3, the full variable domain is DVKVTQSSRYLVKRTGEKVFLECVQDMDHENMFWYRQDPGLGLRLIYFSYDVKMKEKGDIPEGYSVSREKKERFSLILESASTNQTSMYLCASSFGFDREQYFGPGTRLTVT.

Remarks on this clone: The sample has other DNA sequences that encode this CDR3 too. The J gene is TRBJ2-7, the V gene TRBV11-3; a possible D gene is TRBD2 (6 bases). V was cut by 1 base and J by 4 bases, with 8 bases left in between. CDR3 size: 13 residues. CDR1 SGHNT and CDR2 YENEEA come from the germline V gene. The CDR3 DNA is TGTGCCAGCAGCTTAGGTGCGGGATACGAGCAGTACTTC. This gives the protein CASSLGAGYEQYF.

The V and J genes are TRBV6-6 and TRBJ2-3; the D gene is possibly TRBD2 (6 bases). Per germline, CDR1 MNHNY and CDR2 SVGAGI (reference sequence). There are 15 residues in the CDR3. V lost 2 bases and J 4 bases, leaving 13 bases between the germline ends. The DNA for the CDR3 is TGTGCCAGCAGTTACATTGCGGGGAGACCAGATACGCAGTATTTT. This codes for CASSYIAGRPDTQYF.

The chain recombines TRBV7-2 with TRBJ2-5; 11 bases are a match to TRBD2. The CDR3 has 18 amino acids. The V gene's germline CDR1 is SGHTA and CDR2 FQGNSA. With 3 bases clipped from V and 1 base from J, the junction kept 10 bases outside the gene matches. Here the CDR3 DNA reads TGTGCCAGCAGCTTCCCGACTAGCGGGGCGACAACCCAAGAGACCCAGTACTTC. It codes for CASSFPTSGATTQETQYF.

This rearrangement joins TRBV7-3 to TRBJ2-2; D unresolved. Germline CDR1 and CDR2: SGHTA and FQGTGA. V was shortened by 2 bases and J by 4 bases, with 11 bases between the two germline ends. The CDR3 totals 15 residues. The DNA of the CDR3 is TGTGCCAGCAGCTTATCTACGTACGGCACCGGGGAGCTGTTTTTT. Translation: CASSLSTYGTGELFF.

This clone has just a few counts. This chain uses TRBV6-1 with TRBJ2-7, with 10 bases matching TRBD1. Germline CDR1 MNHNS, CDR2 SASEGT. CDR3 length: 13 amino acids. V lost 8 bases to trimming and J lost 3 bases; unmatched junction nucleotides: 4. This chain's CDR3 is CASWDRGRYEQYF. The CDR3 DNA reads TGTGCCAGCTGGGACAGGGGACGCTACGAGCAGTACTTC.

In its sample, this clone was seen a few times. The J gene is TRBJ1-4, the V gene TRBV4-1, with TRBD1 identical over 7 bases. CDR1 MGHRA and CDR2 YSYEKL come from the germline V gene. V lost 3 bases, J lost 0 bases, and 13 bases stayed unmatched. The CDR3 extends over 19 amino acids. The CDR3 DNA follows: TGCGCCAGCAGCCACCGAGTTCCCGGGACAGTAGCAACTAATGAAAAACTGTTTTTT. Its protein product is CASSHRVPGTVATNEKLFF.

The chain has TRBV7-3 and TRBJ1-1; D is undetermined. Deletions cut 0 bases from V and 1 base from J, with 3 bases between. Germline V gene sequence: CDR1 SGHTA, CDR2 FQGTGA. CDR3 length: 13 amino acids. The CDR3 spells CASSLTRNTEAFF. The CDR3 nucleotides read TGTGCCAGCAGCTTAACGAGGAACACTGAAGCTTTCTTT. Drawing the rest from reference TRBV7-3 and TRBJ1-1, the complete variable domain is GAGVSQTPSNKVTEKGKYVELRCDPISGHTALYWYRQSLGQGPEFLIYFQGTGAADDSGLPNDRFFAVRPEGSVSTLKIQRTERGDSAVYLCASSLTRNTEAFFGQGTRLTVV.

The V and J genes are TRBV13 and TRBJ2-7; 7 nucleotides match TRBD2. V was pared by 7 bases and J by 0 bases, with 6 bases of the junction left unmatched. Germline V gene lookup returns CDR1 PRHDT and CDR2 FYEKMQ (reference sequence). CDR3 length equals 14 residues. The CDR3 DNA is TGTGCCAGCACCCCTAGCGGAAGCTCCTACGAGCAGTACTTC. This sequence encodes CASTPSGSSYEQYF.

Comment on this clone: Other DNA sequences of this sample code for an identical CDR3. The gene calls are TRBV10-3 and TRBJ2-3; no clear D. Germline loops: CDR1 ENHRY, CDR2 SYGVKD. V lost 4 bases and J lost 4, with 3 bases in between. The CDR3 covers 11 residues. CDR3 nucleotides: TGTGCCATCAGTGTATCAGATACGCAGTATTTT. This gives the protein CAISVSDTQYF.

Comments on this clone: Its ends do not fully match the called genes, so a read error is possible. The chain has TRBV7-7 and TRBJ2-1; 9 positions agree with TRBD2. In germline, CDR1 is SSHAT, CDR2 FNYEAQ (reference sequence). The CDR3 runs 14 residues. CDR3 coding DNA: TGTGCTAGCAGCTTAGAGCGGGGGGTCAGTGAGCAGTTCTTC. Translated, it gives CASSLERGVSEQFF.

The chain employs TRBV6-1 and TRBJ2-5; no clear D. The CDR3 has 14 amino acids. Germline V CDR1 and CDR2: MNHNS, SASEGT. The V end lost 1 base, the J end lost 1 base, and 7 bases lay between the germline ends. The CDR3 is CASSEGNSQETQYF. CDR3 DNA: TGTGCCAGCAGTGAAGGTAACAGCCAAGAGACCCAGTACTTC.

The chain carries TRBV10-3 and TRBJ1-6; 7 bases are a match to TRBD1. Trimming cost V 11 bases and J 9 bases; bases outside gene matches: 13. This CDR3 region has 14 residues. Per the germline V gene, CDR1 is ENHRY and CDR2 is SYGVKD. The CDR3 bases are TGTGCCGCACAAGGGCCAGGGGGTGGTTCACCCCTCCACTTT. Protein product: CAAQGPGGGSPLHF.

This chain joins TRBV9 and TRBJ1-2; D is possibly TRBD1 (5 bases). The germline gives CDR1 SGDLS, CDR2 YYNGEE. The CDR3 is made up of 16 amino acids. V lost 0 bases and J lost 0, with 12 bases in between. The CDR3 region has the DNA TGTGCCAGCAGCGTAGATGCAGGGTCGGCTAACTATGGCTACACCTTC. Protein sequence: CASSVDAGSANYGYTF.

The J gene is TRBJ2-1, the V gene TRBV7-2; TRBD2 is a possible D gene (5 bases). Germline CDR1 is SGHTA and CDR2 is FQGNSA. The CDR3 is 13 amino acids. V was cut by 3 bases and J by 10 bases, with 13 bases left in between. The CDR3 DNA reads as TGTGCCAGCAGCTTTTTCCGGGAAAGAGAGCAGTTCTTC. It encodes CASSFFREREQFF.

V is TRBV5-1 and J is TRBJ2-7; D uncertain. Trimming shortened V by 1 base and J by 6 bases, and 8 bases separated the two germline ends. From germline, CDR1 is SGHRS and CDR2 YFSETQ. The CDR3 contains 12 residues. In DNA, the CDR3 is TGCGCCAGCAGCTTGCGCTCGGGCGAGCAGTACTTC. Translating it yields CASSLRSGEQYF.

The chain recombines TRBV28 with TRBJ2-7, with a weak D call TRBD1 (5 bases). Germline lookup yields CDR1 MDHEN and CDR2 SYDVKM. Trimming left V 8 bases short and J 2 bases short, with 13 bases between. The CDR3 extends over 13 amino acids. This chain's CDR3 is CASWGREAYEQYF. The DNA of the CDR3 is TGTGCCAGCTGGGGCAGGGAAGCCTACGAGCAGTACTTC.

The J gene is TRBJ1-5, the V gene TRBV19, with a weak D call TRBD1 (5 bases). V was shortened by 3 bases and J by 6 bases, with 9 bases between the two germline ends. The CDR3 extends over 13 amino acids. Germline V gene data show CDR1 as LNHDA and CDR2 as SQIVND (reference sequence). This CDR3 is CASSIQGSQPQHF. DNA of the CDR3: TGTGCCAGTAGTATTCAGGGCAGTCAGCCCCAGCATTTT. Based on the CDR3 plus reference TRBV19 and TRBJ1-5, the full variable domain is DGGITQSPKYLFRKEGQNVTLSCEQNLNHDAMYWYRQDPGQGLRLIYYSQIVNDFQKGDIAEGYSVSREKKESFPLTVTSAQKNPTAFYLCASSIQGSQPQHFGDGTRLSIL.

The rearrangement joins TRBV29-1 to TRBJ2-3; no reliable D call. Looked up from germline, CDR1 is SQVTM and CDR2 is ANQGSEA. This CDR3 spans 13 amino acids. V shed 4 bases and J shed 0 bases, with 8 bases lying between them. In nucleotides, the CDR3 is TGCAGCGTTGCCGTATCTAGCACAGATACGCAGTATTTT. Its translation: CSVAVSSTDTQYF.

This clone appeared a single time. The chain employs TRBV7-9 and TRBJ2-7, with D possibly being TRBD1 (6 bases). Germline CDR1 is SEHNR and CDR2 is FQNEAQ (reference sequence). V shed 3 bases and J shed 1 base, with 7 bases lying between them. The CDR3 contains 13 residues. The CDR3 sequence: CASSFQGSYEQYF. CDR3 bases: TGTGCCAGCAGCTTTCAGGGGTCCTACGAGCAGTACTTC.